Following are 27 T cell receptor beta chains from one sample sequenced in a study of cytomegalovirus exposure and HLA in healthy donors. Assay used: immunoSEQ multiplex PCR; TCRdb lists only in-frame clones, some missing. Here the sample spans tens of thousands of clones, about 90% being singletons. Sequencing used PBMCs. Every receptor here comes from a woman aged 18 to 35 in good health and CMV-seropositive.

The chain couples TRBV6-1 to TRBJ2-1, with TRBD2 as a possible D gene (5 bases). Germline V gives CDR1 MNHNS, CDR2 SASEGT. V was trimmed by 7 bases and J by 4 bases, leaving 11 bases between them. The CDR3 covers 13 residues. The CDR3 nucleotides are TGTGCCAGCACAGGCGGAGGTTACAATGAGCAGTTCTTC. Translating gives CASTGGGYNEQFF.

The CDR3 region is CASSRPSGRAGETQYF. The CDR3 DNA is TGTGCCAGCAGCCGACCTAGCGGGAGGGCCGGAGAGACCCAGTACTTC. The V call is TRBV28, the J call TRBJ2-5; TRBD2 aligns across 12 bases. The V segment lost 6 bases and the J segment 4 bases; nucleotides outside the gene matches: 9. CDR1 and CDR2 (germline): MDHEN, SYDVKM. The length of the CDR3 is 16 residues.

For the CDR3, the DNA is TGTGCCACCAGCAGAGATCCTGGACAGGGGAGTCGGAATCAGCCCCAGCATTTT. Amino acids: CATSRDPGQGSRNQPQHF. V gene TRBV15 combines with J gene TRBJ1-5; 9 nucleotides line up with TRBD1. V lost 0 bases to trimming and J lost 4 bases; unmatched junction nucleotides: 10. The CDR3 is made up of 18 amino acids. The V gene's germline CDR1 is LNHNV and CDR2 YYDKDF (reference sequence).

The CDR3 coding sequence is TGTGCCAGTGAGATGGACAATGAGCAGTTCTTC. Amino acids: CASEMDNEQFF. The chain couples TRBV2 to TRBJ2-1; no clear D. CDR1 SNHLY and CDR2 FYNNEI come from the germline V gene. Trimming took off 9 bases at V and 5 bases at J, with 8 bases between the two ends. The CDR3 runs 11 residues.

V and J are TRBV5-1 and TRBJ2-5; TRBD1 might be the D (5 bases). CDR3 length: 12 residues. CDR1 and CDR2 from the germline V gene are SGHRS and YFSETQ. The ends were cut back, 4 bases at V and 3 bases at J, with 7 bases in the middle. The CDR3 DNA is TGCGCCAGCAGCGCAGGGAAAGAGACCCAGTACTTC. Translated: CASSAGKETQYF.

The chain recombines TRBV5-1 with TRBJ2-5; D is unclear. Germline loops: CDR1 SGHRS, CDR2 YFSETQ. V lost 4 bases and J lost 3, with 4 bases in between. CDR3 size: 11 residues. CDR3 amino acids: CASSLEETQYF. In DNA, the CDR3 is TGCGCCAGCAGCCTTGAAGAGACCCAGTACTTC. Filled out from reference TRBV5-1 and TRBJ2-5, the complete variable domain reads KAGVTQTPRYLIKTRGQQVTLSCSPISGHRSVSWYQQTPGQGLQFLFEYFSETQRNKGNFPGRFSGRQFSNSRSEMNVSTLELGDSALYLCASSLEETQYFGPGTRLLVL.

This clone occurred once. V usage is TRBV5-1 and J usage is TRBJ2-3, with 8 bases lining up with TRBD1. Germline V lookup: CDR1 SGHRS, CDR2 YFSETQ. This CDR3 contains 15 residues. Germline trimming cut 4 bases from V and 6 bases from J; bases unmatched to any gene: 10. The CDR3 region is CASSNGQGGLDTQYF. Written as DNA, the CDR3 is TGCGCCAGCAGCAATGGACAGGGTGGATTGGATACGCAGTATTTT.

Only one count was recorded for this clone. This rearrangement joins TRBV27 to TRBJ2-3, with TRBD1 matching 8 bases. Per the germline V gene, CDR1 is MNHEY and CDR2 is SMNVEV (reference sequence). The ends lost 5 bases at V and 0 bases at J; junction bases unmatched: 19. The CDR3 has 20 residues. In DNA form, the CDR3 reads TGTGCCAGCAGTCGATCCTCCGGGACAGGTTCTTTTAGTAGCACAGATACGCAGTATTTT. Amino acid sequence: CASSRSSGTGSFSSTDTQYF.

On this clone: The sample contains more than one DNA sequence encoding this CDR3. The CDR3 loop is CASSPGQGNHEQYF. CDR3 nucleotides: TGTGCCAGCAGCCCCGGACAGGGTAACCACGAGCAGTACTTC. The V and J genes are TRBV7-9 and TRBJ2-7; 8 bases agree with TRBD1. There are 14 residues in the CDR3. Germline CDR1 reads SEHNR; CDR2 reads FQNEAQ (reference sequence). Germline trimming cut 5 bases from V and 5 bases from J; bases unmatched to any gene: 8.

The gene calls are TRBV5-1 and TRBJ2-7, with 7 bases that match TRBD1. The germline CDR1 and CDR2 sequences are SGHRS and YFSETQ. With 3 bases clipped from V and 1 base from J, the junction kept 13 bases outside the gene matches. CDR3 length: 17 residues. CDR3 amino acids: CASSWPHQGESSYEQYF. DNA of the CDR3: TGCGCCAGCAGCTGGCCCCATCAGGGGGAAAGTTCCTACGAGCAGTACTTC.

CDR3 nucleotide sequence: TGTGCCAGTAGTAGAGAGGGACTACAAGAGACCCAGTACTTC. This codes for CASSREGLQETQYF. The chain has TRBV19 and TRBJ2-5; the match to TRBD2 covers 7 bases. Germline V CDR1 and CDR2: LNHDA, SQIVND (reference sequence). Trimming took 4 bases from V and 2 from J; bases not matched to a gene: 4. The CDR3 extends over 14 amino acids.

This chain links TRBV5-6 with TRBJ2-7; 9 bases match TRBD1. This CDR3 has 14 amino acids. J was trimmed by 4 bases and V by 2 bases; bases with no gene match: 4. Per germline, CDR1 SGHDT and CDR2 YYEEEE. The CDR3, as DNA: TGTGCCAGCAGCTTACGGGACAGGGCTTACGAGCAGTACTTC. It encodes CASSLRDRAYEQYF.

This rearrangement joins TRBV6-1 to TRBJ1-4; D is unclear. This CDR3 is 16 amino acids long. V was shortened by 0 bases and J by 4 bases, with 12 bases between the two germline ends. CDR1 is MNHNS, CDR2 SASEGT, per germline. In DNA form, the CDR3 reads TGTGCCAGCAGTGAAGCGCCAGGTGCCGGTAATGAAAAACTGTTTTTT. It is translated as CASSEAPGAGNEKLFF.

V is TRBV7-9 and J is TRBJ1-4, with TRBD1 as a possible D gene (6 bases). CDR1 SEHNR and CDR2 FQNEAQ come from the germline V gene (reference sequence). The CDR3 runs to 14 residues. V was pared by 0 bases and J by 8 bases, with 10 bases between. This chain's CDR3 is CASSLATGNEKLFF. The CDR3 DNA reads TGTGCCAGCAGCTTAGCTACAGGGAACGAAAAACTGTTTTTT.

The chain has TRBV6-6 and TRBJ2-5; 7 bases fit TRBD2. The V gene's germline CDR1 is MNHNY and CDR2 SVGAGI (reference sequence). The CDR3 covers 15 residues. V lost 4 bases and J lost 4; bases outside the gene matches: 9. Here the CDR3 DNA reads TGTGCCAGCAGTTCTCCTCTAACGGGGGGAGAGACCCAGTACTTC. Translating it yields CASSSPLTGGETQYF.

J is TRBJ2-5 and V is TRBV11-2; 11 bases fit TRBD2. The CDR3 is 16 residues long. The junction had 10 bases not matched to a gene; V was cut back by 5 bases and J by 5 bases. Germline loops: CDR1 SGHAT, CDR2 FQNNGV. The CDR3, as DNA: TGTGCCAGCAGCATCACACTAGCGGGGGTCGGCGAGACCCAGTACTTC. Amino acid sequence: CASSITLAGVGETQYF.

The genes are TRBV6-5 and TRBJ1-5; a possible D gene is TRBD1 (6 bases). The V end lost 8 bases, the J end lost 2 bases, and 10 bases lay between the germline ends. The CDR3 is 13 residues long. Germline V gives CDR1 MNHEY, CDR2 SVGAGI. CDR3 sequence: CASGTWGNQPQHF. The CDR3 bases are TGTGCCAGCGGGACATGGGGCAATCAGCCCCAGCATTTT.

In this sample, this clone turned up once. The rearrangement joins TRBV7-6 to TRBJ1-1; D not resolved. The CDR3 runs 16 residues. Looked up from germline, CDR1 is SGHVS and CDR2 is FNYEAQ. The V gene lost 6 bases and the J gene lost 6 bases, with 23 bases spanning the gap. The CDR3 is CASSSVVAGGWAEAFF. The CDR3 DNA reads as TGTGCCAGCAGTTCCGTCGTGGCGGGCGGTTGGGCTGAAGCTTTCTTT.

The CDR3 here is CASSLLEGNTIYF. DNA for the CDR3: TGTGCCAGCAGCTTGTTAGAGGGAAACACCATATATTTT. The rearrangement joins TRBV5-6 to TRBJ1-3; D is uncertain. CDR3 length equals 13 residues. Deletions cut 1 base from V and 4 bases from J, with 6 bases between. The V gene's germline CDR1 is SGHDT and CDR2 YYEEEE.

This clone was observed a few times. The chain employs TRBV2 and TRBJ1-5; TRBD1 agrees at 7 bases. After removal of 1 base from V and 2 bases from J, the junction contained 2 bases not matched to a gene. The germline V gene has CDR1 SNHLY and CDR2 FYNNEI. The CDR3 is 15 amino acids. In DNA form, the CDR3 reads TGTGCCAGCAGTGAAGACAGGGGTCGCAATCAGCCCCAGCATTTT. Its protein product is CASSEDRGRNQPQHF.

For the CDR3, the DNA is TGTGCCAGCAGTATTCAGGGGGTCTACGAGCAGTACTTC. Translated: CASSIQGVYEQYF. The gene calls are TRBV5-4 and TRBJ2-7; 7 nucleotides agree with TRBD1. Germline lookup yields CDR1 SGHNT and CDR2 YYREEE (reference sequence). This CDR3 is built from 13 residues. After removal of 5 bases from V and 3 bases from J, the junction contained 5 bases not matched to a gene. Complete variable domain (other parts from reference TRBV5-4 and TRBJ2-7): ETGVTQSPTHLIKTRGQQVTLRCSSQSGHNTVSWYQQALGQGPQFIFQYYREEENGRGNFPPRFSGLQFPNYSSELNVNALELDDSALYLCASSIQGVYEQYFGPGTRLTVT.

The chain employs TRBV10-3 and TRBJ2-1; D not certain. The CDR3 length is 11 residues. Germline-derived CDR1 and CDR2 are ENHRY and SYGVKD. The ends were cut back, 10 bases at V and 7 bases at J, with 11 bases in the middle. CDR3: CATAGGNEQFF. DNA of the CDR3: TGTGCCACCGCAGGTGGGAATGAGCAGTTCTTC.

The chain joins TRBV27 to TRBJ2-1; a possible D gene is TRBD2 (5 bases). The germline V gene has CDR1 MNHEY and CDR2 SMNVEV (reference sequence). V was cut by 5 bases and J by 7 bases, with 33 bases left in between. The CDR3 totals 20 residues. Here the CDR3 reads CASSPPFSRPGKQRGNEQFF. CDR3 nucleotide sequence: TGTGCCAGCAGTCCCCCCTTTTCAAGGCCCGGAAAACAGAGAGGGAATGAGCAGTTCTTC.

This rearrangement joins TRBV7-8 to TRBJ2-1, with TRBD1 matching 8 bases. The ends lost 1 base at V and 7 bases at J; junction bases unmatched: 9. CDR1 is SGHVS and CDR2 is FQNEAQ in the germline V gene. The CDR3 loop spans 16 amino acids. CDR3 residues: CASSLGRARGQNEQFF. CDR3 coding DNA: TGTGCCAGCAGCTTAGGTCGGGCCAGGGGGCAAAATGAGCAGTTCTTC.

This chain uses TRBV27 with TRBJ1-5, with 7 positions matching TRBD1. This CDR3 is 18 amino acids long. Germline V gene data show CDR1 as MNHEY and CDR2 as SMNVEV (reference sequence). The junction had 15 bases not matched to a gene; V was cut back by 4 bases and J by 3 bases. The CDR3: CASSSSGTGVYNNQPQHF. The CDR3 DNA sequence: TGTGCCAGCAGTTCCTCCGGAACAGGGGTCTACAACAATCAGCCCCAGCATTTT.

The V call is TRBV14, the J call TRBJ1-3; D gene unclear. V was trimmed by 4 bases and J by 3 bases, leaving 7 bases between them. The V gene's germline CDR1 is SGHDN and CDR2 FVKESK. This CDR3 has 13 amino acids. The chain's CDR3 is CASSLTIGNTIYF. The CDR3 DNA sequence: TGTGCCAGCAGCCTGACTATTGGAAACACCATATATTTT.

The V call is TRBV15, the J call TRBJ2-1, with TRBD1 matching over 8 bases. Unmatched junction bases numbered 1, after V lost 1 base and J lost 8 bases. This CDR3 contains 13 residues. Germline CDR1 reads LNHNV; CDR2 reads YYDKDF (reference sequence). The CDR3 here is CATSRAGGDEQFF. For the CDR3, the DNA is TGTGCCACCAGCAGAGCAGGGGGCGATGAGCAGTTCTTC.